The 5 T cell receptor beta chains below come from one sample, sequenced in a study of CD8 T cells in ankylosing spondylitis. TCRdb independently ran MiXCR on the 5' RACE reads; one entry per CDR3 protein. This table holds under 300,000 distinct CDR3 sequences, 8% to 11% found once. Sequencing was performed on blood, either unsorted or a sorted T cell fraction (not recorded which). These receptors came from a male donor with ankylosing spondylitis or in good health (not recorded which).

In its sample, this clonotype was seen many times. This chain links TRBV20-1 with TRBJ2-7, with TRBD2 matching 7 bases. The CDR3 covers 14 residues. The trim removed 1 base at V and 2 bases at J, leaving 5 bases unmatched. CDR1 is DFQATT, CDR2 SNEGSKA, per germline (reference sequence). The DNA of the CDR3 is TGCAGTGCTAGAGGAATGGGGAGGGCCTACGAGCAGTACTTC. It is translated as CSARGMGRAYEQYF.

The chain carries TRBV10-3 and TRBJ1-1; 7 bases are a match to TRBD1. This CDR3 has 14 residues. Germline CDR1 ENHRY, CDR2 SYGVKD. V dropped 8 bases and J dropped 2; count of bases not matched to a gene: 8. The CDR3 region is CAIASSGGNTEAFF. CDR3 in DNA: TGTGCCATCGCTTCGTCAGGGGGTAACACTGAAGCTTTCTTT.

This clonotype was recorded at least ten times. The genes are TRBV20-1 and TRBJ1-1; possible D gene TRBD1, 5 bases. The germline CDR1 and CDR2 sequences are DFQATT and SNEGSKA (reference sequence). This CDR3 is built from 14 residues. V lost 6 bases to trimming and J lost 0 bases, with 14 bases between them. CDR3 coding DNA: TGCAGTGCCGCTCAAGGGGTTATGAACACTGAAGCTTTCTTT. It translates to CSAAQGVMNTEAFF.

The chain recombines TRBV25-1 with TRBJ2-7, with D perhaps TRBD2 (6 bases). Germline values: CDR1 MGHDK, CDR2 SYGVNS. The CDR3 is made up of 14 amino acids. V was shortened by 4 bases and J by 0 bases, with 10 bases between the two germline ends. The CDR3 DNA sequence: TGTGCCAGCAGTGCCCCGGGGGACTCCTACGAGCAGTACTTC. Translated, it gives CASSAPGDSYEQYF.

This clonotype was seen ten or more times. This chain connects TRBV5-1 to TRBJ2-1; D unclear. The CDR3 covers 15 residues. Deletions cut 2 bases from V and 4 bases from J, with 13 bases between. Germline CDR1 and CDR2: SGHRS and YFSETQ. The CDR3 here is CASSFNEPSYNEQFF. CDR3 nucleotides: TGCGCCAGCAGCTTCAACGAGCCTAGTTACAATGAGCAGTTCTTC.